This note documents a single T cell receptor beta chain sequence. This clonotype was counted between two and nine times. Its antigen specificity is not known. Base-call qualities are not available, and no considerably larger clone is one nucleotide away. This record comes from a study of T-cell memory formation after mild COVID-19 (dated by TCRdb to the early 2020s). With respect to the entire study: Most TCR sequence clusters were specific to one of the two donors. Longitudinal TCRalpha and TCRbeta repertoire sequencing tracked T-cell clones expanding and contracting after mild COVID-19 in two donors. The cohort was made up of two young adult volunteers, one female and one male, who were previously healthy.

Summary of the overall study and its limitations: SARS-CoV-2 specificity was not confirmed for the second-wave clones peaking on day 37. Some responding clones were found in pre-infection memory, which suggests that pre-existing cross-reactive memory T cells took part in the SARS-CoV-2 response. Only a couple of mild cases were covered by the study, and larger cohorts that include severe cases with pre-infection samples were considered necessary. Contracting CD4+ clones appeared mostly in the CM and EM memory subsets, whereas CD8+ clones were enriched in EMRA. Clones that contracted from day 15 to 85 showed balanced CD4/CD8 phenotypes, whereas a second wave of clones that expanded from day 15 to 37 leaned towards CD4+.

Including the terminal cysteine and phenylalanine, the CDR3 comprises 18 residues. Of the read, only the CDR3 DNA is kept; its 54 bases are in frame from base 1. Clipping removes 6 bases from V and 1 base from J, with 18 as the unmatched junction base count. The germline V gene (reference sequence) gives CDR1 as DFQATT and CDR2 as SNEGSKA. The sample was run on an Illumina NovaSeq 6000. cDNA libraries for TCRalpha and TCRbeta were prepared by 5'RACE using constant-segment primers, with sample barcodes and unique molecular identifiers added. Trizol reagent was used to extract RNA from every sample. Library amplification was performed in two PCR steps, and a second sample barcode and Illumina TruSeq adapters were introduced in the second step. Sequencing of libraries was performed on an Illumina NovaSeq with 2 x 150 bp paired-end reads. The authors processed their data as follows. Reads were demultiplexed and collapsed into UMI-guided consensus sequences with migec v1.2.7. With mixcr v2.1.11, UMI consensuses were aligned to TRA and TRB V and J templates and assembled into clonotypes. A clonotype was counted as expanded or contracted only if both edgeR and NoisET called the change significant, with noise models trained on biological replicates. For edgeR calls, the thresholds were a false discovery rate-adjusted p below 0.01 and a log2 fold-change of 1. PCA with hierarchical clustering of max-normalized trajectories of the 1000 most abundant clonotypes was used as exploratory dynamics analysis. The CD4 or CD8 phenotype of responding clones was assigned using the separately sequenced CD4+ and CD8+ repertoires. TCRdb trimmed the raw reads at Q25, called clones with MiXCR and kept productive beta chains. Here each entry gathers all rows of one CDR3 protein and keeps the most common genes and DNA. TCRdb's processing, not the authors', yielded these V and J calls. The sample yields about 400,000 distinct CDR3 sequences; 20% to 25% were counted once. In total, the top ten clones hold around 9% of the sample.

PBMCs were isolated by Ficoll-Paque density gradient centrifugation. The source of this sequence is an adult woman who had mild COVID-19 (a few samples of this study predate the infection). The sample titles of this study are shuffled in the database, so cell type and time point are left out; the donor was told from shared clones. The V and J genes are TRBV20-1 and TRBJ1-1; a stretch of 9 junction bases matches TRBD1. Sequencing used PBMCs or a T cell subset sorted from them (not recorded which). The CDR3 protein sequence reads: CSAKGYRDRVSGNTEAFF. At the DNA level, the sequence is TGCAGTGCCAAAGGCTACCGGGACAGGGTCAGTGGGAACACTGAAGCTTTCTTT.